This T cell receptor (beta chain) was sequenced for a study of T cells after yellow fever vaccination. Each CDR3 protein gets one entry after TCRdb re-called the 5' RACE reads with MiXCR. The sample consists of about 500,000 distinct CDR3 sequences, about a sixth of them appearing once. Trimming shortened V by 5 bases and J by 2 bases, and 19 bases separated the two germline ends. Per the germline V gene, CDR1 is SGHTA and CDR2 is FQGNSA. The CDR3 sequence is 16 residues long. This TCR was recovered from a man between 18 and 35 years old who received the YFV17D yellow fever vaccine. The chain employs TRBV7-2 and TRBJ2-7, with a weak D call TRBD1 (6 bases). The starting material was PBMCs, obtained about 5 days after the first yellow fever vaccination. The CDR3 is CASSPGTGTRTYEQYF. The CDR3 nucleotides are TGTGCCAGCAGCCCCGGAACCGGGACAAGGACCTACGAGCAGTACTTC.